The rows below give T cell receptor beta chains drawn from one sample of a study of cytomegalovirus exposure and HLA in healthy donors. Generated by immunoSEQ multiplex PCR, the TCRdb table keeps only in-frame clones and is missing some. The table has some 130,000 clones, approximately 78% seen once; the top ten hold approximately 3.5%. Sequencing was carried out using PBMCs. These receptors were taken from a woman in her twenties or thirties in good health and CMV-seropositive. Each CDR3 is given with its conserved first and last residue. Some rows have no size entry. The others give once, few or many, or a class for an expanded clone.

-	TRBV7-9	16	TRBJ2-7	CSSSLSRTAVVGEQYF
-	TRBV11-3	19	TRBJ1-5	CASSLGYSGNPKINQPQHF
-	TRBV7-2	15	TRBJ1-5	CASSLDTGPNQPQHF
-	TRBV5-8	14	TRBJ2-5	CASSSANSEETQYF
few	TRBV10-3	13	TRBJ2-3	CAILPLGADTQYF
-	TRBV23-1	15	TRBJ2-1	CASSQSGHPYNEQFF
-	TRBV10-3	15	TRBJ2-2	CAIKLPGTRSGELFF
-	TRBV7-8	14	TRBJ2-7	CASSHTGVAYEQYF
-	TRBV18	16	TRBJ1-3	CASSPGQGFSGNTIYF
-	TRBV7-6	18	TRBJ2-2	CASSLGGGLAVNTGELFF
-	TRBV30	12	TRBJ1-6	CAWDSLNSPLHF
-	TRBV4-2	15	TRBJ2-7	CASSQETGGVSGQYF
-	TRBV28	14	TRBJ1-6	CASTRDRNNSPLHF
-	TRBV28	13	TRBJ1-6	CATDRDGESPLHF
few	TRBV27	15	TRBJ1-6	CASTQWGPGNSPLHF
-	TRBV19	14	TRBJ1-2	CASRRTGEDYGYTF
few	TRBV9	15	TRBJ2-4	CASSVGGLAKNIQYF
-	TRBV28	15	TRBJ2-5	CASSLGTSVRETQYF
few	TRBV11-3	14	TRBJ2-7	CASSFKGVSYEQYF
-	TRBV13	15	TRBJ2-5	CASSRLGTSGETQYF
once	TRBV7-9	17	TRBJ1-2	CASSLSRLGGEKDGYTF
-	TRBV7-9	16	TRBJ2-1	CASNGGGTGGYHEQFF
-	TRBV30	14	TRBJ2-1	CAWRVGVQGNEQFF
-	TRBV19	13	TRBJ1-6	CASSPRARVALHF
-	TRBV7-9	10	TRBJ2-7	CASSHREQYF
-	TRBV15	15	TRBJ2-2	CATSRVLVNTGELFF
-	TRBV4-1	16	TRBJ2-1	CASSQVGLDVRNEQFF
once	TRBV28	12	TRBJ1-2	CASSLGFYGYTF
few	TRBV6-6	12	TRBJ2-1	CASKKGVEEQFF
-	TRBV28	15	TRBJ1-2	CASSLLDRGRPGYTF
few	TRBV4-2	15	TRBJ1-1	CASSQEGPAGAEAFF
-	TRBV7-3	15	TRBJ1-1	CASSATGGSDTEAFF
-	TRBV11-2	15	TRBJ2-5	CASSPSGGAGETQYF
-	TRBV7-3	16	TRBJ2-2	CASSWTSGGAAGELFF
-	TRBV12-5	12	TRBJ2-5	CASGGGEETQYF
-	TRBV7-6	13	TRBJ2-5	CASSLGAAETQYF
-	TRBV7-3	13	TRBJ2-5	CASSLGPGETQYF
few	TRBV9	14	TRBJ1-2	CASSVAGVNYGYTF
-	TRBV5-4	17	TRBJ2-7	CASSLGGTSGAKNEQYF
-	TRBV19	14	TRBJ1-5	CATSTRGRIQPQHF
-	TRBV19	14	TRBJ1-5	CASSILQGNQPQHF
once	TRBV4-2	18	TRBJ2-6	CASNQPGQPVSGANVLTF
medium-sized	TRBV4-1	13	TRBJ1-1	CASSQDRQFEAFF
-	TRBV7-9	17	TRBJ2-5	CSSSPQAGGPPRETQYF
once	TRBV28	17	TRBJ1-2	CASSLLAVPRGHYGYTF
-	TRBV7-2	15	TRBJ2-7	CASSFPAGGLEEQYF
-	TRBV7-2	13	TRBJ1-1	CASSADRNTEAFF
-	TRBV7-8	15	TRBJ1-4	CASSLRVRANEKLFF
-	TRBV9	16	TRBJ2-1	CASSDAALAGYNEQFF
-	TRBV2	13	TRBJ1-1	CASVKEGGTEAFF
-	TRBV4-1	15	TRBJ2-7	CASSHPTSGLYEQYF
few	TRBV5-4	14	TRBJ2-7	CASSLSLNGDEQYF
few	TRBV11-1	18	TRBJ1-1	CASSSKYLAGTGELEAFF
-	TRBV28	12	TRBJ2-7	CASSLPLGEQYF
few	TRBV30	14	TRBJ2-3	CAWSRSGVTDTQYF
once	TRBV5-1	13	TRBJ2-7	CASSLDRQYEQYF
-	TRBV2	10	TRBJ2-7	CASAGREQYF
-	TRBV28	15	TRBJ2-2	CASSLRGAVTGELFF